In its sample, the clone carrying this T cell receptor beta chain was seen once. This sample was taken from a study of T cell changes during pregnancy in multiple sclerosis. Germline values: CDR1 SGHRS, CDR2 YFSETQ. The CDR3 runs to 14 residues. Trimming removed 4 bases from V and 0 bases from J, with 7 bases in between. TCRdb's copy holds only in-frame clones and misses some; the assay was immunoSEQ multiplex PCR. The sample has approximately 53,000 clones; about 90% are singletons. The sequence was collected from a female donor with multiple sclerosis, enrolled in a pregnancy study. This chain links TRBV5-1 with TRBJ2-2; D is ambiguous. Material: CD4+ T cells from peripheral blood mononuclear cells, obtained in the second trimester of pregnancy. In DNA form, the CDR3 reads TGCGCCAGCAGCATTCAGACGAACACCGGGGAGCTGTTTTTT. This translates into CASSIQTNTGELFF. The whole variable domain, filled in from reference TRBV5-1 and TRBJ2-2, reads KAGVTQTPRYLIKTRGQQVTLSCSPISGHRSVSWYQQTPGQGLQFLFEYFSETQRNKGNFPGRFSGRQFSNSRSEMNVSTLELGDSALYLCASSIQTNTGELFFGEGSRLTVL.